These 18 T cell receptor beta chains were all obtained from the same sample, sequenced in a study of control samples from healthy donors and cancer patients. Only in-frame clones appear in the TCRdb table, and some are missing; sequencing was by immunoSEQ multiplex PCR. The sample carries some 130,000 clones, about 95% recorded once. Sequenced input: blood. The receptors were gathered from a man aged 25 to 40 in good health.

The chain combines TRBV9 with TRBJ2-3; D unresolved. Trimming left V 0 bases short and J 2 bases short, with 4 bases between. The CDR3 is 13 residues long. From germline, CDR1 is SGDLS and CDR2 YYNGEE. The DNA of the CDR3 is TGTGCCAGCAGCGTAGGAGTCACAGATACGCAGTATTTT. It codes for CASSVGVTDTQYF.

The chain has TRBV2 and TRBJ2-1; D possibly corresponds to TRBD2 (5 bases). The germline V and J ends were trimmed by 7 bases and 5 bases, with 18 bases remaining between them. The CDR3 extends over 15 amino acids. From germline, CDR1 is SNHLY and CDR2 FYNNEI. CDR3 amino acids: CASKQPWEINNEQFF. The CDR3 nucleotides read TGTGCCAGCAAACAACCTTGGGAGATCAACAATGAGCAGTTCTTC.

The chain links TRBV5-5 to TRBJ1-2; 8 positions match TRBD1. The V gene end was trimmed by 1 base and the J gene end by 2 bases; junction bases not matched to a gene: 4. Looked up from germline, CDR1 is SGHKS and CDR2 is YYEKEE (reference sequence). This CDR3 is built from 15 residues. CDR3 DNA sequence: TGTGCCAGCAGCTTGATCACAGGGGGAAACTATGGCTACACCTTC. The encoded protein is CASSLITGGNYGYTF.

The count of this clone is one. This CDR3 is CASQEGTVFSNQPQHF. The CDR3 bases are TGTGCCAGCCAAGAGGGGACAGTATTTAGCAATCAGCCCCAGCATTTT. The rearrangement uses TRBV2 and TRBJ1-5; 7 bases agree with TRBD1. The CDR3 has 16 amino acids. CDR1 is SNHLY and CDR2 is FYNNEI in the germline V gene. Trimming removed 8 bases from V and 0 bases from J; junction bases left unmatched: 10.

This chain links TRBV11-2 with TRBJ2-5, with TRBD2 matching 10 bases. The V and J ends lost 2 bases and 5 bases, in that order; junction bases with no gene match: 8. The length of the CDR3 is 16 residues. CDR1 is SGHAT and CDR2 is FQNNGV in the germline V gene. The CDR3 DNA sequence: TGTGCCAGCAGCTTACAACTAGCGGGGAATCGGGAGACCCAGTACTTC. It yields the protein CASSLQLAGNRETQYF. Using reference TRBV11-2 and TRBJ2-5 for the parts outside the CDR3, the full variable domain is EAGVAQSPRYKIIEKRQSVAFWCNPISGHATLYWYQQILGQGPKLLIQFQNNGVVDDSQLPKDRFSAERLKGVDSTLKIQPAKLEDSAVYLCASSLQLAGNRETQYFGPGTRLLVL.

The rearrangement links TRBV30 to TRBJ1-1; D perhaps matches TRBD1 (5 bases). V was pared by 5 bases and J by 0 bases, with 19 bases between. Germline V gene sequence: CDR1 GTSNPN, CDR2 SVGIG (reference sequence). The CDR3 runs 16 residues. This chain's CDR3 is CAWRAWDRLLNTEAFF. As DNA, the CDR3 is TGTGCCTGGCGGGCTTGGGACCGACTCCTGAACACTGAAGCTTTCTTT.

The rearrangement links TRBV28 to TRBJ2-2; a weak D match, TRBD2 (6 bases). The length of the CDR3 is 18 residues. V was trimmed by 2 bases and J by 0 bases, leaving 16 bases between them. Germline V gene sequence: CDR1 MDHEN, CDR2 SYDVKM. CDR3: CASSLAAEWGANTGELFF. The CDR3 region has the DNA TGTGCCAGCAGTTTAGCGGCGGAGTGGGGGGCGAACACCGGGGAGCTGTTTTTT.

This sequence joins TRBV5-1 and TRBJ2-7, with D perhaps matching TRBD1 or TRBD2 (5 bases each). V lost 3 bases, J lost 3 bases, and 10 bases lay in between. There are 13 residues in the CDR3. From germline, CDR1 is SGHRS and CDR2 YFSETQ. CDR3: CASSWVGDYEQYF. CDR3 DNA sequence: TGCGCCAGCAGCTGGGTGGGGGACTACGAGCAGTACTTC.

V and J are TRBV19 and TRBJ1-1, with 7 bases matching TRBD1. Germline CDR1 reads LNHDA; CDR2 reads SQIVND (reference sequence). This CDR3 is built from 15 residues. After removal of 1 base from V and 6 bases from J, the junction contained 8 bases not matched to a gene. CDR3 coding DNA: TGTGCCAGTAGTATAGCGGCAGGGGGAAGTCCTGAAGCTTTCTTT. This codes for CASSIAAGGSPEAFF.

The rearrangement links TRBV3-1 (or the pseudogene TRBV3-2) to TRBJ2-5; D might be TRBD2 (7 bases). The CDR3 has 16 residues. The germline gives CDR1 LGHDT, CDR2 YNNKEL (reference sequence). V lost 4 bases, J lost 2 bases, and 17 bases lay in between. The CDR3, as DNA: TGTGCCAGCAGCCGAGGGGGGAGGGTTTTACAAGAGACCCAGTACTTC. It is translated as CASSRGGRVLQETQYF.

As to this clone: The junction departs from germline at one end; a sequencing error may be responsible. J is TRBJ1-4 and V is TRBV4-3; D is undetermined. Germline assignment: CDR1 LGHNA and CDR2 YSLEER. The CDR3 spans 15 residues. The CDR3 loop reads CASSQDRGTLKRRYF. As DNA, the CDR3 is TGCGCCAGCAGCCAAGATCGGGGTACCTTAAAGCGGCGGTATTTT.

The V call is TRBV5-1, the J call TRBJ1-1; a possible D gene is TRBD1 (6 bases). Germline CDR1 and CDR2: SGHRS and YFSETQ. Trimming left V 0 bases short and J 5 bases short, with 11 bases between. The CDR3 spans 14 residues. The CDR3 here is CASSLGQVYTEAFF. In DNA, the CDR3 is TGCGCCAGCAGCTTGGGACAGGTGTATACTGAAGCTTTCTTT.

The V call is TRBV7-8, the J call TRBJ2-5; D uncertain. Germline-derived CDR1 and CDR2 are SGHVS and FQNEAQ. This CDR3 is 14 amino acids long. V dropped 2 bases and J dropped 6 bases, with 13 bases sitting between them. CDR3 amino acids: CASSLYGPVQTQYF. The CDR3 bases are TGTGCCAGCAGCTTATACGGGCCCGTCCAGACCCAGTACTTC.

This chain uses TRBV5-1 with TRBJ2-1, with unresolved D. The CDR3 totals 14 residues. V lost 4 bases to trimming and J lost 7 bases, with 15 bases between them. The germline V gene has CDR1 SGHRS and CDR2 YFSETQ. Written as DNA, the CDR3 is TGCGCCAGCAGCCTCACCCAGGTAGGGAATGAGCAGTTCTTC. Protein: CASSLTQVGNEQFF.

V is TRBV28 and J is TRBJ1-5; D not resolved. In germline, CDR1 is MDHEN, CDR2 SYDVKM. V was clipped by 3 bases and J by 2 bases, with 11 bases between them. This CDR3 is built from 15 residues. CDR3 bases: TGTGCCAGCAGTTTGGGTCAACGTGGCAATCAGCCCCAGCATTTT. Amino acid sequence: CASSLGQRGNQPQHF.

The V call is TRBV28, the J call TRBJ1-2; the match to TRBD1 covers 8 bases. The CDR3 runs 15 residues. Germline loops: CDR1 MDHEN, CDR2 SYDVKM. J gave up 7 bases and V 6 bases, and 13 bases lay outside the gene matches. This chain's CDR3 is CASSHRDRNTAGYTF. In DNA form, the CDR3 reads TGTGCCAGCAGCCATAGGGACAGGAATACCGCTGGCTACACCTTC.

This CDR3 reads CASSENYGYTF. The CDR3 DNA sequence: TGCGCCAGCAGTGAGAACTATGGCTACACCTTC. The chain carries TRBV10-2 and TRBJ1-2; D remains unclear. Trimming took off 2 bases at V and 2 bases at J, with 0 bases between the two ends. Germline loops: CDR1 WSHSY, CDR2 SAAADI. The CDR3 has 11 amino acids.

This clone was seen once. V and J are TRBV19 and TRBJ2-1, with unresolved D. CDR1 LNHDA and CDR2 SQIVND come from the germline V gene (reference sequence). This CDR3 has 13 amino acids. V was shortened by 4 bases and J by 4 bases, with 8 bases between the two germline ends. DNA for the CDR3: TGTGCCAGTAGTAGAGACGGTTACAATGAGCAGTTCTTC. Amino acids: CASSRDGYNEQFF.